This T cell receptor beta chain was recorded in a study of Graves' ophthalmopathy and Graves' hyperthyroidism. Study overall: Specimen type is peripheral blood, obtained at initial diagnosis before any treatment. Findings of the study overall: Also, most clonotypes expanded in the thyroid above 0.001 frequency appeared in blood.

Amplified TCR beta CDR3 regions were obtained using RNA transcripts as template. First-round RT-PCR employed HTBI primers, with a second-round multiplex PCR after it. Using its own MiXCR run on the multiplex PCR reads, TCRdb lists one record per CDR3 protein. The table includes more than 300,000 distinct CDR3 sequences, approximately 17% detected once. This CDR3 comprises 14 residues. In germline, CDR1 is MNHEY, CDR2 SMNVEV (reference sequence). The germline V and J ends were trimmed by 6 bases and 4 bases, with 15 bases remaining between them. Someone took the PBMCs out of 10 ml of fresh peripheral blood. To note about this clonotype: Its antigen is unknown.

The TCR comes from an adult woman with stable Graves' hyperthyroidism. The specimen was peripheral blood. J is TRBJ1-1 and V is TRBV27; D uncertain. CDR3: CASRNHRGGTEAFF. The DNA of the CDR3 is TGTGCCAGCAGAAACCACAGAGGAGGCACTGAAGCTTTCTTT.